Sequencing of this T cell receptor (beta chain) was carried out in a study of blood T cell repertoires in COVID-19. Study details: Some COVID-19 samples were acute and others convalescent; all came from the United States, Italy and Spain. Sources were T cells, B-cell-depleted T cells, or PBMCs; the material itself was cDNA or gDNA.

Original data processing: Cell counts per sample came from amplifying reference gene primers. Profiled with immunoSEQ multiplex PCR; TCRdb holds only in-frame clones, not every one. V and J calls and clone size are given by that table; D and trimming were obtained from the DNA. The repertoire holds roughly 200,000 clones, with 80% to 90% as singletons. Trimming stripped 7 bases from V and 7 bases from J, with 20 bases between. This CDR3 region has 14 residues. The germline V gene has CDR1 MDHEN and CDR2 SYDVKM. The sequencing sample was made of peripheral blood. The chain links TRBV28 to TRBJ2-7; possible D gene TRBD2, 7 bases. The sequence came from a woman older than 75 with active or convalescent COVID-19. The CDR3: CASISLGGAREQYF. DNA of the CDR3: TGTGCCAGCATTTCCCTTGGGGGGGCGCGAGAGCAGTACTTC. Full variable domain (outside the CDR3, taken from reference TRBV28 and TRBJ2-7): DVKVTQSSRYLVKRTGEKVFLECVQDMDHENMFWYRQDPGLGLRLIYFSYDVKMKEKGDIPEGYSVSREKKERFSLILESASTNQTSMYLCASISLGGAREQYFGPGTRLTVT.